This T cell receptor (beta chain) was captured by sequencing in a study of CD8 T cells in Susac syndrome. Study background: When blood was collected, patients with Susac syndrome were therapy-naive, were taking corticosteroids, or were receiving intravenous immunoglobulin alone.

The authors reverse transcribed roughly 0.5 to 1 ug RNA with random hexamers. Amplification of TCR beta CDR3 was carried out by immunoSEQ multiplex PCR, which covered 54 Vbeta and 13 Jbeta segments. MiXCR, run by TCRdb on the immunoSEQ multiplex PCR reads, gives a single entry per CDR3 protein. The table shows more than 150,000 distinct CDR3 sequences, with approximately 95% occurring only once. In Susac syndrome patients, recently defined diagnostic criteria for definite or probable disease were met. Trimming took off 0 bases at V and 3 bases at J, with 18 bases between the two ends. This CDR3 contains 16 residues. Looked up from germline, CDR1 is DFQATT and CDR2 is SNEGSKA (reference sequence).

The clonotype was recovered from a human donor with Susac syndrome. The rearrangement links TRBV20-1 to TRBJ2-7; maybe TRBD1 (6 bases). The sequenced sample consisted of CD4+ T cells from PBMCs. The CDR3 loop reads CSARDQQRGTSYEQYF. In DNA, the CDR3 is TGCAGTGCTAGAGATCAACAGAGGGGGACGAGCTACGAGCAGTACTTC.